The 18 T cell receptor beta chains below were found in one sample sequenced in a study of T cells in Graves' hyperthyroidism and ophthalmopathy (dated by TCRdb to about 2019). To prepare the library, multiplex PCR was applied. Sequencer: Illumina HiSeq 2000. TCR beta CDR3 regions were amplified from RNA transcripts. The TCR CDR3 was subjected to a first round of RT-PCR using the HTBI primer set and the Qiagen OneStep RT-PCR kit. TCRdb handled the public reads itself, with Q25 trimming in fastp and clone calling in MiXCR, and kept productive beta chains. Merged by CDR3 protein, the rows form single entries marked with the most common genes and DNA. Within this sample are about 580,000 distinct CDR3 sequences, with 46% of them counted one time only. Around 7.7% of the sample is taken by the ten largest. Sequencing input: peripheral blood or thyroid tissue (not recorded which). These receptors all come from a young woman with Graves' hyperthyroidism.

This clonotype came up many times. V is TRBV6-5 and J is TRBJ1-4, with TRBD1 matching over 7 bases. Germline loops: CDR1 MNHEY, CDR2 SVGAGI. Losses at the gene ends were 2 bases for V and 2 bases for J; bases not matched to a gene: 2. CDR3 length equals 15 residues. Here the CDR3 DNA reads TGTGCCAGCAGTTACACGACAGGGACTAATGAAAAACTGTTTTTT. It encodes CASSYTTGTNEKLFF.

This rearrangement joins TRBV3-1 to TRBJ2-2, with D possibly matching TRBD2 (5 bases). Germline lookup yields CDR1 LGHDT and CDR2 YNNKEL (reference sequence). V lost 3 bases and J 7 bases, leaving 15 bases between the germline ends. This CDR3 is 15 amino acids long. DNA for the CDR3: TGTGCCAGCAGCCAGGACCTACCTAGCCTCGGGGAGCTGTTTTTT. This codes for CASSQDLPSLGELFF.

The rearrangement joins TRBV19 to TRBJ1-1, with 8 bases that match TRBD1. CDR1 and CDR2 (germline): LNHDA, SQIVND (reference sequence). The CDR3 sequence is 15 residues long. Trimming removed 0 bases from V and 7 bases from J; junction bases left unmatched: 7. Here the CDR3 DNA reads TGTGCCAGTAGTATAGAATACGGACAGGGCCGTGAAGCTTTCTTT. Protein: CASSIEYGQGREAFF.

The gene calls are TRBV29-1 and TRBJ2-7; 8 nucleotides agree with TRBD2. In germline, CDR1 is SQVTM, CDR2 ANQGSEA. V gave up 6 bases and J gave up 2 bases; unmatched junction bases: 6. The CDR3 is 13 residues long. The CDR3 DNA reads TGCAGCGTAGCGGGAGCCACCCCCTACGAGCAGTACTTC. Its protein is CSVAGATPYEQYF.

This clonotype was recorded many times. The V gene is TRBV6-5, the J gene TRBJ1-1; weak D call: TRBD1 (5 bases). Trimming stripped 5 bases from V and 1 base from J, with 5 bases between. CDR1 MNHEY and CDR2 SVGAGI come from the germline V gene. This CDR3 contains 12 residues. The CDR3: CASSTGNTEAFF. CDR3 coding DNA: TGTGCCAGCAGTACAGGGAACACTGAAGCTTTCTTT.

V usage is TRBV20-1 and J usage is TRBJ2-5, with TRBD1 matching 9 bases. The CDR3 runs 15 residues. The J segment lost 3 bases and the V segment lost 3 bases, leaving 8 bases of the junction unmatched. Per germline, CDR1 DFQATT and CDR2 SNEGSKA (reference sequence). In DNA, the CDR3 is TGCAGTGCTAGTCGGGGACAGGGTCGTGAAGAGACCCAGTACTTC. Amino acids: CSASRGQGREETQYF.

This sequence joins TRBV6-1 and TRBJ1-1; the D gene is possibly TRBD1 (5 bases). The V and J ends lost 4 bases and 0 bases respectively, with 9 bases between them. This CDR3 has 14 residues. Germline V gene data show CDR1 as MNHNS and CDR2 as SASEGT. This chain's CDR3 is CASSGGTMNTEAFF. The CDR3, as DNA: TGTGCCAGCAGTGGGGGGACCATGAACACTGAAGCTTTCTTT.

About this clonotype itself: At one of its ends the junction is not consistent with the germline gene, which may arise from a read error. The V and J genes are TRBV7-2 and TRBJ2-5, with 8 bases that match TRBD2. The CDR3 has 14 amino acids. The V gene's germline CDR1 is SGHTA and CDR2 FQGNSA. The CDR3 spells CASSLVTGGETQCF. In nucleotides, the CDR3 is TGTGCCAGCAGCTTAGTCACGGGGGGGGAGACCCAGTGCTTC.

This clonotype has a handful of counts. The J gene is TRBJ2-7, the V gene TRBV29-1; D is unresolved. V lost 4 bases and J 7 bases, leaving 11 bases between the germline ends. CDR3 length: 11 amino acids. Germline values: CDR1 SQVTM, CDR2 ANQGSEA. CDR3 residues: CSVVRYNEQYF. The DNA of the CDR3 is TGCAGCGTTGTTAGGTACAATGAGCAGTACTTC.

A few counts support this clonotype. This chain uses TRBV6-5 with TRBJ1-1; D is perhaps TRBD1 (6 bases). CDR3 size: 13 residues. In germline, CDR1 is MNHEY, CDR2 SVGAGI. The ends were cut back, 5 bases at V and 3 bases at J, with 10 bases in the middle. CDR3 sequence reads: CASSARGYTEAFF. Here the CDR3 DNA reads TGTGCCAGCAGTGCCAGGGGATACACTGAAGCTTTCTTT.

There are many counts of this clonotype. The chain has TRBV7-2 and TRBJ2-3; D ambiguous. The V end lost 2 bases, the J end lost 2 bases, and 5 bases lay between the germline ends. Germline V gives CDR1 SGHTA, CDR2 FQGNSA. CDR3 length equals 13 residues. The CDR3 is CASSLPVTDTQYF. CDR3 in DNA: TGTGCCAGCAGCTTACCGGTCACAGATACGCAGTATTTT.

This clonotype has more than one count but fewer than ten. This chain uses TRBV4-1 with TRBJ2-2; D possibly corresponds to TRBD2 (6 bases). The CDR3 contains 16 residues. V lost 0 bases and J 8 bases, leaving 16 bases between the germline ends. Germline assignment: CDR1 MGHRA and CDR2 YSYEKL. Here the CDR3 reads CASSQDGGPIVGELFF. CDR3 coding DNA: TGCGCCAGCAGCCAAGACGGGGGTCCGATCGTGGGGGAGCTGTTTTTT.

This clonotype was detected only a few times. A much larger clone differs by one base, so this may be a read error. The chain employs TRBV6-6 and TRBJ1-5; maybe TRBD1 (6 bases). This CDR3 is 13 amino acids long. Trimming cost V 5 bases and J 6 bases, with 11 bases left between them. Germline V gives CDR1 MNHNY, CDR2 SVGAGI (reference sequence). Written as DNA, the CDR3 is TGTGCCAGCAGTCGGGCAGGGGCTCAGCCCCAGCATTTT. Translated, it gives CASSRAGAQPQHF.

Ten or more counts support this clonotype. The V gene is TRBV12-3 or TRBV12-4, the J gene TRBJ1-2; D perhaps matches TRBD1 (6 bases). This CDR3 is built from 14 residues. V was cut by 5 bases and J by 4 bases, with 14 bases left in between. In DNA form, the CDR3 reads TGTGCCAGCAGTCAAGGGACACCCTCCTATGGCTACACCTTC. Translating it yields CASSQGTPSYGYTF.

V gene TRBV20-1 combines with J gene TRBJ2-5; TRBD1 might be the D (6 bases). The CDR3 is 13 amino acids. Germline-derived CDR1 and CDR2 are DFQATT and SNEGSKA (reference sequence). The CDR3 is CRAGAGAEETQYF. As DNA, the CDR3 is TGCAGGGCAGGGGCAGGGGCGGAAGAGACCCAGTACTTC.

V usage is TRBV15 and J usage is TRBJ2-7; 7 positions match TRBD2. The CDR3 consists of 12 residues. With V trimmed by 5 bases and J by 5 bases, 3 bases remained unmatched. Germline V lookup: CDR1 LNHNV, CDR2 YYDKDF (reference sequence). CDR3 in amino acids: CATSERGDEQYF. CDR3 coding DNA: TGTGCCACCAGCGAACGGGGGGACGAGCAGTACTTC.

This sequence joins TRBV6-5 and TRBJ2-5; maybe TRBD1 (5 bases). The V gene's germline CDR1 is MNHEY and CDR2 SVGAGI. The ends were cut back, 1 base at V and 2 bases at J, with 8 bases in the middle. The CDR3 length is 14 residues. The CDR3: CASSYLRQQETQYF. The CDR3 DNA reads as TGTGCCAGCAGTTACTTAAGACAGCAAGAGACCCAGTACTTC.

This clonotype was detected ten times or more. This chain connects TRBV18 to TRBJ1-1, with D possibly being TRBD1 (5 bases). CDR3 length: 13 residues. Germline CDR1 and CDR2: KGHSH and LQKENI. The V and J ends lost 1 base and 6 bases respectively, with 9 bases between them. CDR3 in amino acids: CASSPQGRAEAFF. For the CDR3, the DNA is TGTGCCAGCTCACCACAGGGGAGGGCTGAAGCTTTCTTT.